Described below is a single T cell receptor beta chain sequence and its context. Its target is not known. The data were obtained in a study of cytomegalovirus exposure and HLA in healthy donors. Broader study findings: A prior analysis recorded that most TCR beta V segments were productive about 90% or about 30% of the time. As a later analysis showed, a missense DCLRE1C variant was linked to trimming of TCR beta V- and J-genes.

The primer mix had 60 Vbeta and 13 Jbeta primers. Profiling relied on immunoSEQ multiplex PCR, and the TCRdb table lists in-frame clones only, not all of them. Recorded here are some 120,000 clones; the top ten clones represent 3.6%. Healthy bone marrow donors made up the donor group. Unrecorded immune exposure was likely among donors, who were nominally healthy when sampled. Sequencing was done on a sample of PBMCs. This sequence was found in a man younger than 35 in good health and CMV-seronegative.

The CDR3, as DNA: TGCGCCAGCGGATGGGGGCCACGCCAGGATGAGCAGTTCTTC. Translating it yields CASGWGPRQDEQFF. The J gene is TRBJ2-1, the V gene TRBV10-2; TRBD1 is a possible D gene (6 bases). The CDR3 sequence is 14 residues long. Trimming stripped 8 bases from V and 8 bases from J, with 19 bases between. Germline V gives CDR1 WSHSY, CDR2 SAAADI.